Below are 5 T cell receptor beta chains sequenced from a single sample in a study of radiation and T cells in renal cell carcinoma. Profiling relied on immunoSEQ multiplex PCR, and the TCRdb table lists in-frame clones only, not all of them. This table has about 78,000 clones, 80% to 90% appearing once. Time point specified: blood 4 weeks post-SBRT, at nephrectomy. The treatment here: 15 Gy SBRT to primary tumor, nephrectomy 4 weeks later. The source material was blood, sampled from a patient whose treatment included radiotherapy and nephrectomy. These receptors all come from a woman in her seventies with renal cell carcinoma.

The chain is built from TRBV28 and TRBJ2-1, with D unclear. The germline V and J ends were trimmed by 6 bases and 4 bases, with 16 bases remaining between them. This CDR3 is built from 15 residues. Germline V gene data show CDR1 as MDHEN and CDR2 as SYDVKM. The CDR3 loop reads CASREEYNLYNEQFF. CDR3 DNA sequence: TGTGCCAGCAGGGAAGAGTATAATCTTTACAATGAGCAGTTCTTC.

The V call is TRBV7-2, the J call TRBJ2-7; 7 positions agree with TRBD2. This CDR3 has 17 amino acids. Germline V gene sequence: CDR1 SGHTA, CDR2 FQGNSA. Trimming at V came to 7 bases and at J to 2 bases, leaving 17 bases not matched to a gene. CDR3 sequence reads: CASTRGVSRTVAYEQYF. The CDR3 region has the DNA TGTGCCAGCACCCGGGGGGTATCCCGGACGGTGGCCTACGAGCAGTACTTC.

This clone has just a few counts. The chain combines TRBV29-1 with TRBJ1-2, with 7 bases identical to TRBD1. Trimming removed 3 bases from V and 11 bases from J; junction bases left unmatched: 6. This CDR3 region has 11 residues. The germline CDR1 and CDR2 sequences are SQVTM and ANQGSEA. CDR3 in amino acids: CSVETQGVYTF. In DNA, the CDR3 is TGCAGCGTTGAGACCCAGGGGGTTTACACCTTC.

The CDR3 region is CASMGTSWTDTQYF. In DNA, the CDR3 is TGTGCCAGTATGGGGACTAGCTGGACAGATACGCAGTATTTT. J is TRBJ2-3 and V is TRBV19, with 9 bases that match TRBD2. The CDR3 is 14 residues long. Losses at the gene ends were 7 bases for V and 3 bases for J; bases not matched to a gene: 5. Germline values: CDR1 LNHDA, CDR2 SQIVND (reference sequence).

The chain joins TRBV30 to TRBJ2-3; 9 nucleotides line up with TRBD1. Per germline, CDR1 GTSNPN and CDR2 SVGIG (reference sequence). J gave up 1 base and V 2 bases, and 13 bases lay outside the gene matches. The length of the CDR3 is 18 residues. The CDR3 spells CAWSFSTGTGLGTDTQYF. CDR3 nucleotide sequence: TGTGCCTGGAGTTTCTCAACCGGGACAGGGTTGGGCACAGATACGCAGTATTTT.